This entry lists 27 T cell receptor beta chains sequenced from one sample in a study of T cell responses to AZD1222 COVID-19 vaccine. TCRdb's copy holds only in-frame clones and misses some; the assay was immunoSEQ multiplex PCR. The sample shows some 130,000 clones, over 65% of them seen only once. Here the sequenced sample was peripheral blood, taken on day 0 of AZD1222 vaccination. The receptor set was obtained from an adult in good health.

The CDR3, as DNA: TGTGCCAGCAGCCGGAGCGGGACGAACACCGGGGAGCTGTTTTTT. Residues: CASSRSGTNTGELFF. V and J are TRBV4-2 and TRBJ2-2; TRBD2 matches 7 bases. CDR3 length equals 15 residues. Germline V CDR1 and CDR2: LGHNA, YNFKEQ. The junction had 2 bases not matched to a gene; V was cut back by 4 bases and J by 0 bases.

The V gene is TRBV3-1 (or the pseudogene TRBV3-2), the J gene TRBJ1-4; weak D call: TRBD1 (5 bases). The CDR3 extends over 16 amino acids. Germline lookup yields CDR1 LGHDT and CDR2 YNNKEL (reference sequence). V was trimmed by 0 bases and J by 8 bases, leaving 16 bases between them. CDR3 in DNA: TGTGCCAGCAGCCAAGATCCCAGGGTTGGGGGGGAAAAACTGTTTTTT. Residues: CASSQDPRVGGEKLFF.

As DNA, the CDR3 is TGTGCCAGCAGCGCAGCGAGGGGAGGTGAGCAGTTCTTC. Protein: CASSAARGGEQFF. The chain links TRBV2 to TRBJ2-1; D perhaps matches TRBD2 (6 bases). Trimming removed 6 bases from V and 9 bases from J, with 15 bases in between. The CDR3 contains 13 residues. CDR1 is SNHLY and CDR2 is FYNNEI in the germline V gene.

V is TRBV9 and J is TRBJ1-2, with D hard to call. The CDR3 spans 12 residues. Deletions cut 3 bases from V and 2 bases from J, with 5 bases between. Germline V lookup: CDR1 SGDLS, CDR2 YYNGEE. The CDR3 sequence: CASSAHNYGYTF. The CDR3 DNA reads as TGTGCCAGCAGCGCCCACAACTATGGCTACACCTTC.

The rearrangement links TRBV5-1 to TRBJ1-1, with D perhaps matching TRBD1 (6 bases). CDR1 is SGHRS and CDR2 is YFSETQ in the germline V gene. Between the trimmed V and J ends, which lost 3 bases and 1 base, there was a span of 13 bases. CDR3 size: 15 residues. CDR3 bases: TGCGCCAGCAGCTCAGCGCAGGGGAGGAACACTGAAGCTTTCTTT. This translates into CASSSAQGRNTEAFF. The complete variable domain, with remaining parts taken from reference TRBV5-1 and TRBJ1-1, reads KAGVTQTPRYLIKTRGQQVTLSCSPISGHRSVSWYQQTPGQGLQFLFEYFSETQRNKGNFPGRFSGRQFSNSRSEMNVSTLELGDSALYLCASSSAQGRNTEAFFGQGTRLTVV.

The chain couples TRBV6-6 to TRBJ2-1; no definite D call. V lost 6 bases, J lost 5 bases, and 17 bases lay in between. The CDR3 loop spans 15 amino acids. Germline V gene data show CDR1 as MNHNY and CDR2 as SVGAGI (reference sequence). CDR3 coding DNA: TGTGCCAGCAGCAACGCCGAGGCTAAAAACAATGAGCAGTTCTTC. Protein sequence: CASSNAEAKNNEQFF.

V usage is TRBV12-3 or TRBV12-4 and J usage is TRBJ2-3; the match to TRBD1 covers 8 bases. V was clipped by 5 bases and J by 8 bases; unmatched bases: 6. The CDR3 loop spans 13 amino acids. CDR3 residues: CASSETGDGTQYF. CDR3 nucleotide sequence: TGTGCCAGCAGTGAGACAGGGGACGGTACGCAGTATTTT.

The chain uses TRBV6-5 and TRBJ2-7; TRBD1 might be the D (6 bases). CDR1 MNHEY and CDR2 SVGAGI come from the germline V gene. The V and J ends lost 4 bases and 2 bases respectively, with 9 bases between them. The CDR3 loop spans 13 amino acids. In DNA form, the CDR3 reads TGTGCCAGCAGTTTCGGACAGACCTACGAGCAGTACTTC. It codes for CASSFGQTYEQYF.

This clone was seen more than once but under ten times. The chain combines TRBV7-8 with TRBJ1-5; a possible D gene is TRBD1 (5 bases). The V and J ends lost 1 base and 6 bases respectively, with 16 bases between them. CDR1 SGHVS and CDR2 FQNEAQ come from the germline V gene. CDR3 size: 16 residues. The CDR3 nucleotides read TGTGCCAGCAGCTTAGAGCGCCAGGGTAGGGGTCAGCCCCAGCATTTT. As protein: CASSLERQGRGQPQHF.

CDR3: CASSQGSGGGRYGYTF. DNA for the CDR3: TGTGCCAGCAGCCAGGGTTCGGGGGGAGGAAGATATGGCTACACCTTC. This chain connects TRBV3-1 (or the pseudogene TRBV3-2) to TRBJ1-2; D is perhaps TRBD1 (5 bases). The CDR3 has 16 amino acids. V lost 3 bases to trimming and J lost 5 bases, with 19 bases between them. Germline CDR1 is LGHDT and CDR2 is YNNKEL (reference sequence).

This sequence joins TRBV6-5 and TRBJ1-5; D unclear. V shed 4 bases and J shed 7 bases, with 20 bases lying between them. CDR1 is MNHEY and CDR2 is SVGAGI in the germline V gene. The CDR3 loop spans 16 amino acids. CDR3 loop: CASSSNLGPDPQPQHF. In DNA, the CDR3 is TGTGCCAGCAGTTCTAATCTGGGCCCCGACCCCCAGCCCCAGCATTTT.

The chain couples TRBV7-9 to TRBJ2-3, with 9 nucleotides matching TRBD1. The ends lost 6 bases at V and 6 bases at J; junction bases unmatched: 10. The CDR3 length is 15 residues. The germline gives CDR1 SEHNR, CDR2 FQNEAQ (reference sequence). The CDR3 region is CASSSRTGVIDTQYF. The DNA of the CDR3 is TGTGCCAGCAGTTCCAGGACAGGGGTTATTGATACGCAGTATTTT.

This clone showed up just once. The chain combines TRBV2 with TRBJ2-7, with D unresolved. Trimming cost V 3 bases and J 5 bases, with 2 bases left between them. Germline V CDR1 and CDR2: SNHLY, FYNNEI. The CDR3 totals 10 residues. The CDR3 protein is CASSENEQYF. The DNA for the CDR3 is TGTGCCAGCAGTGAGAACGAGCAGTACTTC.

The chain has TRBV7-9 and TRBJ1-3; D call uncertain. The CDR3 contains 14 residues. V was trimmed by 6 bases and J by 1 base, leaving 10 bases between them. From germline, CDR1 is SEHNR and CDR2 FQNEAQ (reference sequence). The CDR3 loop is CASSSLGSGNTIYF. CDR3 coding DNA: TGTGCCAGCAGTTCCCTCGGGTCTGGAAACACCATATATTTT.

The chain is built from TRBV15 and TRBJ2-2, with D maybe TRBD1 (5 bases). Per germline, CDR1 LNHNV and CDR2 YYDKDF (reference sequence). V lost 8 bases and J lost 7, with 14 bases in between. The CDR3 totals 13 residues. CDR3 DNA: TGTGCCACCGGGGTGGGGCGGAACGGGGAGCTGTTTTTT. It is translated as CATGVGRNGELFF.

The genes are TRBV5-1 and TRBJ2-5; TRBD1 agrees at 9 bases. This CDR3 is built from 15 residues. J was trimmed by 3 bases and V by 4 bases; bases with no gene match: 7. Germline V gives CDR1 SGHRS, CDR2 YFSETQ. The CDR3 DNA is TGCGCCAGCAGCCTCGGGACAGGGTCAGAAGAGACCCAGTACTTC. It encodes CASSLGTGSEETQYF. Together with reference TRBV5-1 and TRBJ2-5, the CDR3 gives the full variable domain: KAGVTQTPRYLIKTRGQQVTLSCSPISGHRSVSWYQQTPGQGLQFLFEYFSETQRNKGNFPGRFSGRQFSNSRSEMNVSTLELGDSALYLCASSLGTGSEETQYFGPGTRLLVL.

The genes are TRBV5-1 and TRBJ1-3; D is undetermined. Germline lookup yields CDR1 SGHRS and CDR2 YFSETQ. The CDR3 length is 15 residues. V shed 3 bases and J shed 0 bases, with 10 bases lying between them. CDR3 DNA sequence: TGCGCCAGCAGCTCGGACGGAAGCTCTGGAAACACCATATATTTT. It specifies CASSSDGSSGNTIYF.

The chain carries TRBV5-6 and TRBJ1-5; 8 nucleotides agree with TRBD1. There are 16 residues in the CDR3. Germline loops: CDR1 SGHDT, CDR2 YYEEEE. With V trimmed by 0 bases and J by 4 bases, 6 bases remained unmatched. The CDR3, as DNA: TGTGCCAGCAGCTTGGCCGTCGGACAGGGTAATCAGCCCCAGCATTTT. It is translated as CASSLAVGQGNQPQHF. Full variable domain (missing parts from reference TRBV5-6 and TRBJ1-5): DAGVTQSPTHLIKTRGQQVTLRCSPKSGHDTVSWYQQALGQGPQFIFQYYEEEERQRGNFPDRFSGHQFPNYSSELNVNALLLGDSALYLCASSLAVGQGNQPQHFGDGTRLSIL.

The CDR3 region is CASSQLTGDTEAFF. The CDR3 bases are TGTGCCAGCAGCCAACTAACAGGGGATACTGAAGCTTTCTTT. This chain connects TRBV4-2 to TRBJ1-1; TRBD1 agrees at 7 bases. CDR3 size: 14 residues. V dropped 2 bases and J dropped 5; count of bases not matched to a gene: 5. Germline V CDR1 and CDR2: LGHNA, YNFKEQ.

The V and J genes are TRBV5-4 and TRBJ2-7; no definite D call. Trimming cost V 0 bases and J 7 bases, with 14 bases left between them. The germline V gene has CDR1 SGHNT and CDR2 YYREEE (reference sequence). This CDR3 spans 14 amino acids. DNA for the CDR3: TGTGCCAGCAGCTTGGCCTTGGGCGGTCAGGAGCAGTACTTC. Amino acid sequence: CASSLALGGQEQYF.

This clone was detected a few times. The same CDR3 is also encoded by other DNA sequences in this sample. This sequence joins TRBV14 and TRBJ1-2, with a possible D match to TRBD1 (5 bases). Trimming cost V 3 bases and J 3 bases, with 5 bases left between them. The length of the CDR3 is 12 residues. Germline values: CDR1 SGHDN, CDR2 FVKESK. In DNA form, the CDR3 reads TGTGCCAGCAGCCAGGGGGACTATGGCTACACCTTC. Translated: CASSQGDYGYTF.

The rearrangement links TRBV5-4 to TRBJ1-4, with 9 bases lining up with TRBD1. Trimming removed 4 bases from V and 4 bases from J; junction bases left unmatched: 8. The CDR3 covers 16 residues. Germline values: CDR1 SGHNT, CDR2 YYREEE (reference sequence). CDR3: CASSPSPGQGNEKLFF. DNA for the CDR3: TGTGCCAGCAGCCCTTCGCCGGGACAGGGTAATGAAAAACTGTTTTTT.

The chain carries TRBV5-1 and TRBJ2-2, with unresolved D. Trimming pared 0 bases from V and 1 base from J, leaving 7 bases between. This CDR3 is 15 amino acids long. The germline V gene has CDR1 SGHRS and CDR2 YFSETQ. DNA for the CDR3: TGCGCCAGCAGCTTGGCCGGGCAGAACACCGGGGAGCTGTTTTTT. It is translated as CASSLAGQNTGELFF. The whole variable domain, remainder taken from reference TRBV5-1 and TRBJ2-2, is KAGVTQTPRYLIKTRGQQVTLSCSPISGHRSVSWYQQTPGQGLQFLFEYFSETQRNKGNFPGRFSGRQFSNSRSEMNVSTLELGDSALYLCASSLAGQNTGELFFGEGSRLTVL.

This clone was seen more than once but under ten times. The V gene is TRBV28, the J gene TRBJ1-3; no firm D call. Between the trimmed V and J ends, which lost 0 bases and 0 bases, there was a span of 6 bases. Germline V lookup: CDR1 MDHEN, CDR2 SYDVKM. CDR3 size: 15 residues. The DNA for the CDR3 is TGTGCCAGCAGTTTATGGGGAATCTCTGGAAACACCATATATTTT. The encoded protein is CASSLWGISGNTIYF.

The CDR3: CASRDRQGSEAFF. The CDR3 DNA follows: TGTGCCAGCAGAGACCGACAGGGGAGCGAAGCTTTCTTT. The chain uses TRBV2 and TRBJ1-1, with 8 bases lining up with TRBD1. V shed 6 bases and J 8 bases; nucleotides not matched to a gene: 8. CDR1 is SNHLY, CDR2 FYNNEI, per germline. This CDR3 contains 13 residues.

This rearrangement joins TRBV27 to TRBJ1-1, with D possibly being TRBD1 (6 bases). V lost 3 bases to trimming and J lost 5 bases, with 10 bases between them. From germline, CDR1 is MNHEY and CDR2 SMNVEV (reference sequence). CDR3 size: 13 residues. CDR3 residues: CASSFQGRTEAFF. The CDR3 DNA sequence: TGTGCCAGCAGTTTTCAGGGGCGAACTGAAGCTTTCTTT.

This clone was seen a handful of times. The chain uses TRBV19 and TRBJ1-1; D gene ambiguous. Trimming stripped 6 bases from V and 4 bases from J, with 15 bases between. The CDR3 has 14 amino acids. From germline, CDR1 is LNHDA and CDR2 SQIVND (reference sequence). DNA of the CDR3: TGTGCCAGTAGCACCGACCTAGGGAGCACTGAAGCTTTCTTT. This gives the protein CASSTDLGSTEAFF.